This TCR beta chain was identified in a study of early T cells in non-severe SARS-CoV-2 infection. The CDR3 contains 13 residues. CDR1 and CDR2 (germline): MNHEY, SVGAGI. Trimming removed 8 bases at V and 6 bases at J, with 16 bases between. This clonotype was observed a few times. Via MiXCR, TCRdb re-called the 5' RACE reads, giving one row per CDR3 protein. The table records over 80,000 distinct CDR3 sequences, roughly 13% of them present only once. This chain uses TRBV6-5 with TRBJ1-1; D is possibly TRBD1 (6 bases). The material sequenced was whole blood. The clonotype comes from an adult who was a healthcare worker with PCR-confirmed SARS-CoV-2 infection or an uninfected control (not recorded which). CDR3 DNA: TGTGCCAGCCTGCGGGGGGCTCCACCTGAAGCTTTCTTT. This gives the protein CASLRGAPPEAFF.